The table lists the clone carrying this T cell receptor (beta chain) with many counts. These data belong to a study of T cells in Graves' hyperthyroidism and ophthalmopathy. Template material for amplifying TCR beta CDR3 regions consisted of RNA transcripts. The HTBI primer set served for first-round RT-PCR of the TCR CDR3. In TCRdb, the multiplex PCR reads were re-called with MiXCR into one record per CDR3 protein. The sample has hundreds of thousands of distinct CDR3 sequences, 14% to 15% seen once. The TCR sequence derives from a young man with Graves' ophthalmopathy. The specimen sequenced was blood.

In DNA, the CDR3 is TGCAGTGCTAGAGATATGGCTAGCGGGGTCTACGAGCAGTACTTC. Translated, it gives CSARDMASGVYEQYF. The rearrangement joins TRBV20-1 to TRBJ2-7; TRBD2 aligns across 9 bases. Looked up from germline, CDR1 is DFQATT and CDR2 is SNEGSKA (reference sequence). The CDR3 length is 15 residues. The trim removed 0 bases at V and 3 bases at J, leaving 6 bases unmatched.